The 26 T cell receptor beta chains listed next were all sequenced from one sample in a study of blood T cell repertoires in COVID-19. TCRdb's table, derived via immunoSEQ multiplex PCR, lists solely in-frame clones and lacks some. The sample shows 130,000 to 150,000 clones, 70% to 90% of them seen only once. Sequenced sample: PBMCs or T cells enriched from blood (not recorded which). Receptors originate from a woman younger than 45 with acute COVID-19.

The rearrangement links TRBV18 to TRBJ2-5; no firm D call. Per germline, CDR1 KGHSH and CDR2 LQKENI. V lost 3 bases and J lost 1, with 6 bases in between. This CDR3 has 13 amino acids. The CDR3 sequence is CASSPQLQETQYF. For the CDR3, the DNA is TGTGCCAGCTCACCCCAACTCCAAGAGACCCAGTACTTC.

This clone was detected a few times. The chain recombines TRBV5-1 with TRBJ2-7, with TRBD1 matching 7 bases. The CDR3 contains 14 residues. V trimming: 8 bases; J trimming: 2 bases; junction bases outside the gene matches: 10. The germline V gene has CDR1 SGHRS and CDR2 YFSETQ. The DNA for the CDR3 is TGCGCCAGAACGGACAGGCTTGGGGCCTACGAGCAGTACTTC. The encoded protein is CARTDRLGAYEQYF.

The chain joins TRBV28 to TRBJ2-1, with 7 bases aligning to TRBD2. V gave up 1 base and J gave up 8 bases; unmatched junction bases: 8. The germline V gene encodes CDR1 MDHEN and CDR2 SYDVKM. The CDR3 has 15 amino acids. The CDR3 coding sequence is TGTGCCAGCAGTTTATCCCAGACTAGCAGGGATGAGCAGTTCTTC. Translation: CASSLSQTSRDEQFF.

The chain links TRBV28 to TRBJ1-5; unclear D gene. The germline V gene encodes CDR1 MDHEN and CDR2 SYDVKM. V lost 2 bases and J lost 0, with 11 bases in between. This CDR3 is 16 amino acids long. The CDR3 DNA follows: TGTGCCAGCAGTTTAGGAGGATCTTATAGCAATCAGCCCCAGCATTTT. Its translation is CASSLGGSYSNQPQHF.

The gene calls are TRBV24-1 and TRBJ2-5; 12 bases are a match to TRBD2. Trimming took 5 bases from V and 0 from J; bases not matched to a gene: 3. CDR3 size: 16 residues. CDR1 KGHDR and CDR2 SFDVKD come from the germline V gene. Written as DNA, the CDR3 is TGTGCCACCAGTGGGGGGACTAGCGGGCACCAAGAGACCCAGTACTTC. Translating it yields CATSGGTSGHQETQYF.

V and J are TRBV5-1 and TRBJ2-5; 9 bases map to TRBD1. CDR3 length equals 15 residues. Per germline, CDR1 SGHRS and CDR2 YFSETQ. V was pared by 3 bases and J by 5 bases, with 8 bases of the junction left unmatched. This chain's CDR3 is CASSSGQGTVETQYF. The CDR3 coding sequence is TGCGCCAGCAGCTCCGGACAGGGGACGGTGGAGACCCAGTACTTC.

V usage is TRBV6-1 and J usage is TRBJ1-5, with TRBD1 as a possible D gene (6 bases). CDR3 length: 16 residues. The germline V and J ends were trimmed by 3 bases and 0 bases, with 12 bases remaining between them. Germline CDR1 reads MNHNS; CDR2 reads SASEGT. The CDR3: CASSERTEYSNQPQHF. CDR3 sequence (DNA): TGTGCCAGCAGTGAGCGGACAGAGTATAGCAATCAGCCCCAGCATTTT.

The chain couples TRBV6-4 to TRBJ2-1; the match to TRBD2 covers 12 bases. In germline, CDR1 is MRHNA, CDR2 SNTAGT. This CDR3 is built from 16 residues. Unmatched junction bases numbered 4, after V lost 3 bases and J lost 4 bases. The CDR3 sequence is CASSELAGGGYNEQFF. The CDR3 DNA sequence: TGTGCCAGCAGTGAACTAGCGGGAGGTGGATACAATGAGCAGTTCTTC.

The V gene is TRBV7-3, the J gene TRBJ2-2; 9 positions match TRBD2. J was trimmed by 6 bases and V by 5 bases; bases with no gene match: 13. Germline lookup yields CDR1 SGHTA and CDR2 FQGTGA. This CDR3 region has 17 residues. The CDR3 region is CASSPSGTSFAAGELFF. CDR3 coding DNA: TGTGCCAGCAGCCCTAGCGGGACCTCTTTCGCCGCCGGGGAGCTGTTTTTT.

This clone has a single count. J is TRBJ2-2 and V is TRBV7-9, with TRBD1 identical over 10 bases. Unmatched junction bases numbered 11, after V lost 6 bases and J lost 4 bases. CDR1 is SEHNR, CDR2 FQNEAQ, per germline (reference sequence). The CDR3 contains 17 residues. CDR3 DNA sequence: TGTGCCAGCAGGGAAACCGCCGGGACAGGGGCCACCGGGGAGCTGTTTTTT. It yields the protein CASRETAGTGATGELFF.

This clone was detected only a few times. The chain carries TRBV7-9 and TRBJ1-5, with 8 bases matching TRBD1. The CDR3 spans 12 residues. After removal of 5 bases from V and 9 bases from J, the junction contained 3 bases not matched to a gene. In germline, CDR1 is SEHNR, CDR2 FQNEAQ (reference sequence). DNA for the CDR3: TGTGCCAGCAGCCGGACAGGGTCGCCCCAGCATTTT. This sequence encodes CASSRTGSPQHF.

The chain recombines TRBV11-2 with TRBJ1-1; the D gene is possibly TRBD1 (5 bases). Germline CDR1 SGHAT, CDR2 FQNNGV. This CDR3 spans 14 amino acids. With 5 bases removed from V and 2 bases from J, the gap between germline ends came to 12 bases. The CDR3 reads CASSSTRGNTEAFF. The CDR3 DNA reads TGTGCCAGCAGCAGCACAAGGGGTAACACTGAAGCTTTCTTT.

The chain employs TRBV11-2 and TRBJ2-7; 9 bases fit TRBD1. Germline lookup yields CDR1 SGHAT and CDR2 FQNNGV. CDR3 length equals 15 residues. Losses at the gene ends were 5 bases for V and 4 bases for J; bases not matched to a gene: 9. CDR3 DNA: TGTGCCAGCAGCATGACGGGACAGGGCTTTTACGAGCAGTACTTC. Residues: CASSMTGQGFYEQYF.

The chain links TRBV6-4 to TRBJ2-2; 12 bases are a match to TRBD2. The CDR3 is 15 amino acids. The germline CDR1 and CDR2 sequences are MRHNA and SNTAGT. Trimming removed 3 bases from V and 4 bases from J; junction bases left unmatched: 0. The CDR3 spells CASSELAGGTGELFF. CDR3 nucleotide sequence: TGTGCCAGCAGTGAACTAGCGGGAGGCACCGGGGAGCTGTTTTTT.

The chain combines TRBV19 with TRBJ1-5; D is ambiguous. This CDR3 spans 13 amino acids. Germline CDR1 reads LNHDA; CDR2 reads SQIVND (reference sequence). Between the trimmed V and J ends, which lost 6 bases and 1 base, there was a span of 7 bases. Written as DNA, the CDR3 is TGTGCCAGTAGGAGTGTGAGCAATCAGCCCCAGCATTTT. Its protein product is CASRSVSNQPQHF.

The chain combines TRBV4-2 with TRBJ1-2; no clear D. Trimming cost V 2 bases and J 5 bases, with 18 bases left between them. Germline V gives CDR1 LGHNA, CDR2 YNFKEQ. The CDR3 length is 16 residues. CDR3: CASSQNLENSRYGYTF. The CDR3 DNA reads TGTGCCAGCAGCCAAAACCTTGAGAATTCTCGGTATGGCTACACCTTC.

J is TRBJ2-3 and V is TRBV2; 12 positions agree with TRBD2. The CDR3 is made up of 18 amino acids. Trimming cost V 5 bases and J 6 bases; bases outside gene matches: 15. CDR1 SNHLY and CDR2 FYNNEI come from the germline V gene. Here the CDR3 DNA reads TGTGCCAGCAGTATTCTATCTAGCGGGAGGGCCTTCGGGGATACGCAGTATTTT. It codes for CASSILSSGRAFGDTQYF.

The gene calls are TRBV27 and TRBJ1-1, with D uncertain. The germline V gene has CDR1 MNHEY and CDR2 SMNVEV (reference sequence). Trimming stripped 5 bases from V and 2 bases from J, with 12 bases between. The CDR3 spans 14 residues. The CDR3 DNA sequence: TGTGCCAGCAGTCCCCTCCGGGTTAACACTGAAGCTTTCTTT. Translated, it gives CASSPLRVNTEAFF.

This chain links TRBV18 with TRBJ1-2, with D uncertain. V was trimmed by 3 bases and J by 4 bases, leaving 9 bases between them. The V gene's germline CDR1 is KGHSH and CDR2 LQKENI. The CDR3 is 13 amino acids. CDR3 in amino acids: CASSPIELYGYTF. For the CDR3, the DNA is TGTGCCAGCTCACCGATCGAGCTCTATGGCTACACCTTC.

The chain employs TRBV4-3 and TRBJ2-2; 7 bases agree with TRBD1. V shed 0 bases, J shed 3 bases, and the junction held 1 base outside the gene matches. This CDR3 contains 15 residues. Germline lookup yields CDR1 LGHNA and CDR2 YSLEER. CDR3 nucleotide sequence: TGCGCCAGCAGCCAAGAGGGGACAGACACCGGGGAGCTGTTTTTT. Protein sequence: CASSQEGTDTGELFF.

This rearrangement joins TRBV30 to TRBJ2-7; 9 nucleotides agree with TRBD1. The CDR3 consists of 13 residues. The V gene's germline CDR1 is GTSNPN and CDR2 SVGIG (reference sequence). V lost 5 bases and J lost 7; bases outside the gene matches: 9. CDR3 sequence (DNA): TGTGCCTGGGTACGGACAGGGGTGGGGGAGCAGTACTTC. Encoded protein: CAWVRTGVGEQYF.

This clone was counted a single time. This sequence joins TRBV30 and TRBJ1-1; D is undetermined. The germline V and J ends were trimmed by 0 bases and 5 bases, with 13 bases remaining between them. Germline CDR1 is GTSNPN and CDR2 is SVGIG (reference sequence). The CDR3 totals 14 residues. The CDR3 DNA is TGTGCCTGGAGTGTACGAGCGGGCAGAACTGAAGCTTTCTTT. Translating gives CAWSVRAGRTEAFF.

This clone was observed a handful of times. The CDR3 DNA is TGCGCCAGCAGCCAAGAAAAGCGTAATGAGCAGTTCTTC. Protein: CASSQEKRNEQFF. This rearrangement joins TRBV4-3 to TRBJ2-1; D ambiguous. Germline loops: CDR1 LGHNA, CDR2 YSLEER. The V and J ends lost 0 bases and 7 bases respectively, with 7 bases between them. This CDR3 has 13 residues.

The chain links TRBV7-9 to TRBJ1-2; D may be TRBD1 (5 bases). In germline, CDR1 is SEHNR, CDR2 FQNEAQ (reference sequence). The V gene lost 1 base and the J gene lost 6 bases, with 12 bases spanning the gap. This CDR3 is 14 amino acids long. The CDR3 loop reads CASSLGAGRDGYTF. In nucleotides, the CDR3 is TGTGCCAGCAGCTTAGGCGCAGGGAGGGATGGCTACACCTTC. The complete variable domain, with remaining parts taken from reference TRBV7-9 and TRBJ1-2, reads DTGVSQNPRHKITKRGQNVTFRCDPISEHNRLYWYRQTLGQGPEFLTYFQNEAQLEKSRLLSDRFSAERPKGSFSTLEIQRTEQGDSAMYLCASSLGAGRDGYTFGSGTRLTVV.

The V and J genes are TRBV24-1 and TRBJ1-5; D remains ambiguous. The CDR3 spans 14 residues. V dropped 3 bases and J dropped 5 bases, with 10 bases sitting between them. Germline V CDR1 and CDR2: KGHDR, SFDVKD. The CDR3 loop reads CATSDVDTDQPQHF. CDR3 DNA sequence: TGTGCCACCAGTGATGTAGACACGGATCAGCCCCAGCATTTT.

The gene calls are TRBV19 and TRBJ2-7; 9 bases map to TRBD1. This CDR3 is built from 12 residues. V shed 7 bases, J shed 3 bases, and the junction held 1 base outside the gene matches. From germline, CDR1 is LNHDA and CDR2 SQIVND (reference sequence). As DNA, the CDR3 is TGTGCCAGTACGGACAGGGGCTACGAGCAGTACTTC. It translates to CASTDRGYEQYF.